Below are 21 T cell receptor beta chains sequenced from a single sample in a study of blood T cell repertoires in COVID-19 (dated by TCRdb to 2020 to 2022). The receptor library was made with the immunoSEQ multiplex PCR assay. Held by TCRdb, this immuneACCESS table contains in-frame sequences only and omits some clones. Under half of the omission traces to an unresolved V gene where checked; the cause of the rest is unknown. The sample yields 360,000 or so clones; about 90% were counted once. The ten largest make up about 2.7% of the sample. Material for sequencing was PBMCs or T cells enriched from blood (not recorded which). The receptors shown here come from a woman aged 25 to 39 who had recovered from COVID-19.

This chain uses TRBV19 with TRBJ1-5; TRBD1 might be the D (6 bases). Germline assignment: CDR1 LNHDA and CDR2 SQIVND (reference sequence). The CDR3 has 15 amino acids. V dropped 1 base and J dropped 7 bases, with 14 bases sitting between them. CDR3 loop: CASSIVGGPGQPQHF. DNA of the CDR3: TGTGCCAGTAGTATAGTTGGGGGCCCGGGACAGCCCCAGCATTTT.

This chain connects TRBV28 to TRBJ2-2; 8 nucleotides align to TRBD1. Per germline, CDR1 MDHEN and CDR2 SYDVKM. Trimming cost V 10 bases and J 6 bases; bases outside gene matches: 7. CDR3 length equals 13 residues. The CDR3 coding sequence is TGTGCCACCCGGGGACAGGCGCCCGGGGAGCTGTTTTTT. It translates to CATRGQAPGELFF.

The chain combines TRBV5-1 with TRBJ2-7; 10 bases match TRBD2. Trimming cost V 7 bases and J 0 bases; bases outside gene matches: 10. The CDR3 has 16 residues. Germline V gene sequence: CDR1 SGHRS, CDR2 YFSETQ. The CDR3, as DNA: TGCGCCAGCTCGACTGTAGCGGGGGGAAGCTCCTACGAGCAGTACTTC. Protein product: CASSTVAGGSSYEQYF.

The chain couples TRBV10-3 to TRBJ2-5; possibly TRBD2 for D (5 bases). From germline, CDR1 is ENHRY and CDR2 SYGVKD. The CDR3 is made up of 14 amino acids. Trimming shortened V by 0 bases and J by 7 bases, and 12 bases separated the two germline ends. The CDR3 sequence: CAISESGNGVTQYF. CDR3 bases: TGTGCCATCAGTGAGTCGGGGAACGGGGTGACCCAGTACTTC.

The gene calls are TRBV2 and TRBJ1-5; D is possibly TRBD1 (5 bases). The CDR3 runs to 15 residues. Per germline, CDR1 SNHLY and CDR2 FYNNEI. V lost 6 bases to trimming and J lost 2 bases, with 14 bases between them. The DNA for the CDR3 is TGTGCCAGCAGGAGGGGAGGAGGCGGCAATCAGCCCCAGCATTTT. This sequence encodes CASRRGGGGNQPQHF.

V gene TRBV7-8 combines with J gene TRBJ2-7; TRBD1 matches at 7 bases. This CDR3 is built from 14 residues. From germline, CDR1 is SGHVS and CDR2 FQNEAQ. Losses at the gene ends were 5 bases for V and 1 base for J; bases not matched to a gene: 5. CDR3 region: CASSRDRVSYEQYF. CDR3 nucleotides: TGTGCCAGCAGCCGAGACAGGGTATCCTACGAGCAGTACTTC.

The CDR3 spells CASTQGSGAYEQYF. The CDR3 bases are TGTGCCAGCACTCAGGGATCCGGAGCCTACGAGCAGTACTTC. This chain links TRBV2 with TRBJ2-7; possible D gene TRBD1, 5 bases. Germline values: CDR1 SNHLY, CDR2 FYNNEI. The CDR3 extends over 14 amino acids. Trimming stripped 7 bases from V and 2 bases from J, with 15 bases between.

The V call is TRBV2, the J call TRBJ2-7; tentative D call: TRBD1 (6 bases). The CDR3 has 14 residues. Looked up from germline, CDR1 is SNHLY and CDR2 is FYNNEI. Trimming pared 2 bases from V and 2 bases from J, leaving 10 bases between. The CDR3 nucleotides read TGTGCCAGCAGTGAAACGACAGGTCCCTACGAGCAGTACTTC. This codes for CASSETTGPYEQYF.

Note on this clone: Other DNA sequences in the same sample also yield this CDR3. The chain has TRBV7-9 and TRBJ1-2, with D unclear. Germline CDR1 SEHNR, CDR2 FQNEAQ (reference sequence). V dropped 1 base and J dropped 4 bases, with 4 bases sitting between them. The CDR3 is 12 amino acids. As DNA, the CDR3 is TGTGCCAGCAGCTTAGGAGGCTATGGCTACACCTTC. Translated, it gives CASSLGGYGYTF.

This clone was picked up a small number of times. The rearrangement links TRBV5-4 to TRBJ2-1; 12 nucleotides align to TRBD2. V lost 5 bases, J lost 4 bases, and 10 bases stayed unmatched. The CDR3 covers 17 residues. CDR1 SGHNT and CDR2 YYREEE come from the germline V gene (reference sequence). CDR3 protein: CASRSGLAGGNYNEQFF. Written as DNA, the CDR3 is TGTGCCAGCAGATCCGGCCTAGCGGGAGGGAATTACAATGAGCAGTTCTTC.

This chain connects TRBV5-4 to TRBJ2-7; 13 nucleotides match TRBD2. The J segment lost 5 bases and the V segment lost 4 bases, leaving 3 bases of the junction unmatched. In germline, CDR1 is SGHNT, CDR2 YYREEE (reference sequence). This CDR3 comprises 14 residues. DNA of the CDR3: TGTGCCAGCAGCCGGACTAGCGGGGGCGACGAGCAGTACTTC. This translates into CASSRTSGGDEQYF.

The chain joins TRBV19 to TRBJ2-4, with a tentative D call TRBD1 (6 bases). CDR1 and CDR2 (germline): LNHDA, SQIVND (reference sequence). This CDR3 spans 14 amino acids. The germline V and J ends were trimmed by 5 bases and 8 bases, with 16 bases remaining between them. The CDR3 DNA is TGTGCCAGTAGTCCAGGGGAGTACCCGGACATTCAGTACTTC. Its translation: CASSPGEYPDIQYF.

V and J are TRBV28 and TRBJ2-2; 8 bases are shared with TRBD1. This CDR3 comprises 17 residues. The junction had 13 bases not matched to a gene; V was cut back by 8 bases and J by 2 bases. Germline lookup yields CDR1 MDHEN and CDR2 SYDVKM. The CDR3 region is CASGSTGVVGNTGELFF. CDR3 sequence (DNA): TGTGCCAGCGGATCGACAGGGGTTGTAGGAAACACCGGGGAGCTGTTTTTT.

The V call is TRBV12-3 or TRBV12-4, the J call TRBJ2-7, with D maybe TRBD2 (6 bases). The length of the CDR3 is 11 residues. Trimming pared 6 bases from V and 9 bases from J, leaving 12 bases between. CDR3 sequence (DNA): TGTGCCAGCAGCCACGGAGGGTTGCAGTACTTC. Amino acids: CASSHGGLQYF.

The chain couples TRBV11-2 to TRBJ2-6; D is uncertain. Looked up from germline, CDR1 is SGHAT and CDR2 is FQNNGV. This CDR3 is built from 17 residues. Deletions cut 5 bases from V and 5 bases from J, with 19 bases between. This chain's CDR3 is CASSPVRSYERANVLTF. The CDR3 DNA reads as TGTGCCAGCAGCCCAGTACGATCTTACGAAAGGGCCAACGTCCTGACTTTC.

The chain carries TRBV15 and TRBJ2-1; 8 positions agree with TRBD2. The length of the CDR3 is 16 residues. CDR1 and CDR2 (germline): LNHNV, YYDKDF (reference sequence). Unmatched junction bases numbered 6, after V lost 5 bases and J lost 0 bases. CDR3 region: CATSGPTSGSYNEQFF. The CDR3 region has the DNA TGTGCCACCAGCGGGCCTACTAGCGGCTCCTACAATGAGCAGTTCTTC.

The V and J genes are TRBV30 and TRBJ1-2; 8 nucleotides agree with TRBD1. The trim removed 0 bases at V and 6 bases at J, leaving 3 bases unmatched. CDR1 and CDR2 (germline): GTSNPN, SVGIG (reference sequence). The CDR3 totals 13 residues. DNA of the CDR3: TGTGCCTGGAGTGTACAGGGGGACGATGGCTACACCTTC. This gives the protein CAWSVQGDDGYTF. Full variable domain (missing parts from reference TRBV30 and TRBJ1-2): SQTIHQWPATLVQPVGSPLSLECTVEGTSNPNLYWYRQAAGRGLQLLFYSVGIGQISSEVPQNLSASRPQDRQFILSSKKLLLSDSGFYLCAWSVQGDDGYTFGSGTRLTVV.

The chain has TRBV29-1 and TRBJ1-1; possible D gene TRBD1, 6 bases. Trimming removed 4 bases at V and 5 bases at J, with 11 bases between. The length of the CDR3 is 12 residues. Germline CDR1 reads SQVTM; CDR2 reads ANQGSEA. CDR3 region: CSVVTGRTEAFF. CDR3 nucleotide sequence: TGCAGCGTTGTTACAGGGAGAACTGAAGCTTTCTTT. The full variable domain, completed using reference TRBV29-1 and TRBJ1-1, is SAVISQKPSRDICQRGTSLTIQCQVDSQVTMMFWYRQQPGQSLTLIATANQGSEATYESGFVIDKFPISRPNLTFSTLTVSNMSPEDSSIYLCSVVTGRTEAFFGQGTRLTVV.

The J gene is TRBJ2-2, the V gene TRBV13, with 9 bases fitting TRBD2. V was clipped by 5 bases and J by 1 base; unmatched bases: 5. The germline V gene has CDR1 PRHDT and CDR2 FYEKMQ (reference sequence). CDR3 length equals 16 residues. The CDR3 loop is CASSPRLAENTGELFF. DNA of the CDR3: TGTGCCAGCAGCCCCCGACTAGCGGAGAACACCGGGGAGCTGTTTTTT.

This chain joins TRBV5-5 and TRBJ2-4; TRBD2 aligns across 8 bases. Germline lookup yields CDR1 SGHKS and CDR2 YYEKEE (reference sequence). The ends lost 0 bases at V and 9 bases at J; junction bases unmatched: 11. This CDR3 region has 16 residues. The CDR3 loop reads CASSLAVVAGQTIQYF. The CDR3 DNA sequence: TGTGCCAGCAGCTTGGCGGTCGTAGCGGGGCAAACCATTCAGTACTTC. Complete variable domain (other parts from reference TRBV5-5 and TRBJ2-4): DAGVTQSPTHLIKTRGQQVTLRCSPISGHKSVSWYQQVLGQGPQFIFQYYEKEERGRGNFPDRFSARQFPNYSSELNVNALLLGDSALYLCASSLAVVAGQTIQYFGAGTRLSVL.

This chain joins TRBV28 and TRBJ2-7; 8 nucleotides agree with TRBD2. The germline CDR1 and CDR2 sequences are MDHEN and SYDVKM. The CDR3 totals 14 residues. J was trimmed by 3 bases and V by 11 bases; bases with no gene match: 12. The CDR3 sequence: CAASVAGGRYEQYF. CDR3 nucleotides: TGTGCCGCGTCCGTGGCGGGAGGCCGCTACGAGCAGTACTTC.